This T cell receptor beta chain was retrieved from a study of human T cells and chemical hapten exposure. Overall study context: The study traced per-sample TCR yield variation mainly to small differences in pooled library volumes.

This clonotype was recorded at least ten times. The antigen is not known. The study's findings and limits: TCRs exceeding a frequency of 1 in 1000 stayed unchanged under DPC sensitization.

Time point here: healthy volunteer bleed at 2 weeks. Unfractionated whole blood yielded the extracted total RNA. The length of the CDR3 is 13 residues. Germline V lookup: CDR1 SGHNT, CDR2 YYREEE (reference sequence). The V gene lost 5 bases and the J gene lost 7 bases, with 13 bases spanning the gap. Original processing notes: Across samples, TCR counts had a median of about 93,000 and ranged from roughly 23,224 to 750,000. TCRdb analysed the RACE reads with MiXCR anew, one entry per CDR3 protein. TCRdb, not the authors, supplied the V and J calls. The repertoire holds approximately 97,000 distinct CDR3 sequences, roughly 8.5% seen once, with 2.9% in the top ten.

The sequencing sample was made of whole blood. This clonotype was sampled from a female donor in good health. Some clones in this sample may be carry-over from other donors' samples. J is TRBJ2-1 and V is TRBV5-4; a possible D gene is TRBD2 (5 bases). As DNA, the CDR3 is TGTGCCAGCAGTCAAGCTGGGAGTAATGAGCAGTTCTTC. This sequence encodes CASSQAGSNEQFF. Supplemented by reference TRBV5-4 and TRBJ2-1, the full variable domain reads ETGVTQSPTHLIKTRGQQVTLRCSSQSGHNTVSWYQQALGQGPQFIFQYYREEENGRGNFPPRFSGLQFPNYSSELNVNALELDDSALYLCASSQAGSNEQFFGPGTRLTVL.